The T cell receptor beta chain under discussion was sequenced for a study of T-cell memory formation after mild COVID-19. Study conclusions and caveats: Second-wave clones reaching peak frequency on day 37 lacked confirmed SARS-CoV-2 specificity.

This clonotype turned up a few times. Its antigen remains unknown. In TCRdb, the 5' RACE reads were re-called with MiXCR into one record per CDR3 protein. The top ten clones hold around 5.1% of a sample with about 110,000 distinct CDR3 sequences, roughly 19% of them seen once. CDR3 length: 16 amino acids. The J segment lost 2 bases and the V segment lost 6 bases, leaving 6 bases of the junction unmatched. CDR1 is SNHLY and CDR2 is FYNNEI in the germline V gene. This receptor was obtained from a man aged 18 to 29 who had mild COVID-19 (a few samples of this study predate the infection). Cell type and time point are not known. The sequenced material came from PBMCs or a T cell subset sorted from them (not recorded which). V gene TRBV2 combines with J gene TRBJ2-1, with 11 bases lining up with TRBD2. The CDR3 DNA is TGTGCCAGCAGAACTGGTAGCGGGGGGGCCTACAATGAGCAGTTCTTC. Translated, it gives CASRTGSGGAYNEQFF.